This T cell receptor beta chain derives from a study of T cell changes during pregnancy in multiple sclerosis. Generated by immunoSEQ multiplex PCR, the TCRdb table keeps only in-frame clones and is missing some. The table includes 35,000 to 45,000 clones, approximately 90% detected once. The CDR3 is 16 amino acids. The germline V gene encodes CDR1 MDHEN and CDR2 SYDVKM. Trimming shortened V by 1 base and J by 0 bases, and 12 bases separated the two germline ends. This specimen consisted of peripheral blood, obtained before pregnancy. The clonotype originates from a female donor with multiple sclerosis, enrolled in a pregnancy study. This chain connects TRBV28 to TRBJ1-2, with D uncertain. The DNA of the CDR3 is TGTGCCAGCAGTTTATTCGGCGGGGAGACTAACTATGGCTACACCTTC. Amino acids: CASSLFGGETNYGYTF.